What follows are 3 T cell receptor beta chains derived from one specimen sequenced in a study of human T cells and chemical hapten exposure. As to time point: pre-sensitization, week 0. Regarding treatment: therapeutic diphenylcyclopropenone sensitization with weekly scalp DPC. The study extracted total RNA from unfractionated whole blood. MiXCR, run by TCRdb on the RACE reads, gives a single entry per CDR3 protein. The sample shows 35,000 to 40,000 distinct CDR3 sequences, roughly an eighth of them seen only once. Sequencing used whole blood, obtained in connection with sensitization to the hapten diphenylcyclopropenone (DPC). Source of these receptors: a woman between 40 and 50 years old with alopecia areata. Some clones in this sample may be carry-over from other donors' samples.

This clonotype has a count of ten or more. This sequence joins TRBV7-8 and TRBJ2-6; D not certain. This CDR3 has 14 residues. Germline V CDR1 and CDR2: SGHVS, FQNEAQ. The germline V and J ends were trimmed by 3 bases and 1 base, with 4 bases remaining between them. The CDR3 spells CASSFASGANVLTF. In nucleotides, the CDR3 is TGTGCCAGCAGCTTCGCTTCTGGGGCCAACGTCCTGACTTTC.

This clonotype has just a few counts. The V and J genes are TRBV18 and TRBJ1-6, with 10 positions matching TRBD1. The CDR3 is 16 residues long. V was clipped by 4 bases and J by 7 bases; unmatched bases: 7. Germline-derived CDR1 and CDR2 are KGHSH and LQKENI. CDR3 sequence reads: CASSQAGTGENSPLHF. The CDR3 region has the DNA TGTGCCAGCTCACAAGCAGGGACAGGGGAGAATTCACCCCTCCACTTT.

This clonotype occurred a few times. The gene calls are TRBV3-1 and TRBJ1-4; no clear D gene. Germline loops: CDR1 LGHDT, CDR2 YNNKEL (reference sequence). The V end lost 2 bases, the J end lost 3 bases, and 16 bases lay between the germline ends. The CDR3 runs 17 residues. CDR3 DNA sequence: TGTGCCAGCAGCCAAAGGTCGGCGGAACGGGCTAATGAAAAACTGTTTTTT. Residues: CASSQRSAERANEKLFF.